This record concerns one T cell receptor (beta chain) sequence. This clone may be a read error of a much larger clone one base away. Constant-region priming of roughly 490 ng total RNA yielded TCR beta cDNA. For TCR beta, libraries were produced by three nested multiplex PCR rounds using slightly modified ARM-PCR. TRBV1-TRBV30 forward primers paired with a C-beta reverse primer drove the first two PCR rounds, about 10 cycles each. TCRdb reanalysed the multiplex PCR reads using MiXCR and keeps one entry per CDR3 protein. The data show fewer than 400,000 distinct CDR3 sequences, with over 55% seen just once and roughly 9% held by the top ten. These data are taken from a study of tumor-infiltrating lymphocytes in primary liver carcinoma. Study overall: Surgeons resected the patients' primary liver carcinomas.

Per the germline V gene, CDR1 is MGHRA and CDR2 is YSYEKL. This CDR3 is 17 amino acids long. RNA was extracted from whole blood without cell sorting, alongside germline DNA. Chronic HBV infection was present, with no prior treatment. This clonotype was obtained from a middle-aged man with primary liver carcinoma and hepatitis B virus infection. Sequencing input: peripheral blood. The chain recombines TRBV4-1 with TRBJ1-2, with D unresolved. The CDR3 DNA sequence: TGCACCAGCAGCCAAGATCAGGCACCAGCTGTTAACTATGGCTACACCTTC. Its protein is CTSSQDQAPAVNYGYTF.